The T cell receptor beta chain described here comes from a study of T cells after yellow fever vaccination. Broader study findings: Abundant clonotypes from the bulk population could contaminate FACS-sorted repertoires. After the booster, 96% of CD4 and more than 85% of CD8 primary-response clones were re-detected.

This clonotype came up a few times. Its antigen remains unidentified. Production of TCR cDNA was by 5'RACE template switching, which also added a universal primer site and UMIs. TCRdb passed the 5' RACE reads through MiXCR, listing each CDR3 protein once. The repertoire holds 180,000 or so distinct CDR3 sequences, roughly 11% seen once, with 36% in the top ten. The CDR3 spans 15 residues. Between the trimmed V and J ends, which lost 1 base and 4 bases, there was a span of 13 bases. CDR1 is MGHRA, CDR2 YSYEKL, per germline. The rearrangement uses TRBV4-1 and TRBJ1-2, with unresolved D. The sequencing used CD8+ T cells sorted from PBMCs, collected 15 days after the yellow fever booster vaccination. The sequence came from a man aged 18 to 29 who received the YFV17D yellow fever vaccine. CDR3 sequence reads: CASSQGLGLFYGYTF. The DNA of the CDR3 is TGCGCCAGCAGCCAAGGCCTCGGGCTCTTCTATGGCTACACCTTC.